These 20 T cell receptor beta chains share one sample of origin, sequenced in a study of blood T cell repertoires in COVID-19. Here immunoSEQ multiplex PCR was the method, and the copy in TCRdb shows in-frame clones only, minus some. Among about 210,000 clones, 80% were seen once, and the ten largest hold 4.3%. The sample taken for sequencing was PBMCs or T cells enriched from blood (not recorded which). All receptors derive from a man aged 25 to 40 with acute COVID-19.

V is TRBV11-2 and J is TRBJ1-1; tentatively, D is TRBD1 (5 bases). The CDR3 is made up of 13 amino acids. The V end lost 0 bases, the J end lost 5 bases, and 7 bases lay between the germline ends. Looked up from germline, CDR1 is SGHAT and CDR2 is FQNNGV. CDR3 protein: CASSLESGTEAFF. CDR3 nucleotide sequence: TGTGCCAGCAGCTTAGAATCAGGGACTGAAGCTTTCTTT.

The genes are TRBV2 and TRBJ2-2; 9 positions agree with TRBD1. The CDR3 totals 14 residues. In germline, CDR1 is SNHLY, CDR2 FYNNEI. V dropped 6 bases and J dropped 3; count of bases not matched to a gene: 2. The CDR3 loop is CASRQGAYTGELFF. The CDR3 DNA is TGTGCCAGCAGACAGGGGGCCTACACCGGGGAGCTGTTTTTT.

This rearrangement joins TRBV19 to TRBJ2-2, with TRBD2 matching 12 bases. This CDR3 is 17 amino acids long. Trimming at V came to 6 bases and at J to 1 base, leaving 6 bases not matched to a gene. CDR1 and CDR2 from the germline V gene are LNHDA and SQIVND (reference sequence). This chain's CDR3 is CASSRTSGALNTGELFF. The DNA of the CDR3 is TGTGCCAGTAGCCGGACTAGCGGGGCCCTGAACACCGGGGAGCTGTTTTTT.

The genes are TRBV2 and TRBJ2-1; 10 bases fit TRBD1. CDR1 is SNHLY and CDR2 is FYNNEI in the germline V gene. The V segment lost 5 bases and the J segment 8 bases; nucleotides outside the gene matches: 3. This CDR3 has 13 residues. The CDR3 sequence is CASSLTGGDEQFF. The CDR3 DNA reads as TGTGCCAGCAGTTTGACAGGGGGCGATGAGCAGTTCTTC. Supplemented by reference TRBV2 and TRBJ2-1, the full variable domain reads EPEVTQTPSHQVTQMGQEVILRCVPISNHLYFYWYRQILGQKVEFLVSFYNNEISEKSEIFDDQFSVERPDGSNFTLKIRSTKLEDSAMYFCASSLTGGDEQFFGPGTRLTVL.

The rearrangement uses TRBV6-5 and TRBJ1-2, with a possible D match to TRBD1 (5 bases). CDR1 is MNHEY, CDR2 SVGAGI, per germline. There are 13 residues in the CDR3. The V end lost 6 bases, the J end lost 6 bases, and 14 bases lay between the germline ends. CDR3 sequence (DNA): TGTGCCAGCAGCAATCAGGGTAGAGATGGCTACACCTTC. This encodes CASSNQGRDGYTF.

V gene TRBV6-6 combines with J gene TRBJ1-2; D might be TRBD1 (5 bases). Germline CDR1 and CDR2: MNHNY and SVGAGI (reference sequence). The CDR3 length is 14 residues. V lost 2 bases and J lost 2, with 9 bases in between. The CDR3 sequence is CASSYKGENYGYTF. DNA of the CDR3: TGTGCCAGCAGTTACAAAGGGGAAAACTATGGCTACACCTTC.

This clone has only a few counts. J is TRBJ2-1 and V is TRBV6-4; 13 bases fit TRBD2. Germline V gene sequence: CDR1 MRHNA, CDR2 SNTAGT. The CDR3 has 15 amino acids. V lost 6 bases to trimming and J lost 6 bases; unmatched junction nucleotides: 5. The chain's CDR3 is CASSLTSGGANEQFF. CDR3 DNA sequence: TGTGCCAGCAGCCTTACTAGCGGGGGGGCCAATGAGCAGTTCTTC.

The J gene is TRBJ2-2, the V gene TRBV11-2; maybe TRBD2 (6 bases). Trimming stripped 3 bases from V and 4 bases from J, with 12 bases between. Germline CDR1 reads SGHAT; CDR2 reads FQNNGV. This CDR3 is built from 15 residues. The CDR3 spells CASSLRDWATGELFF. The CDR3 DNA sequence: TGTGCCAGCAGCTTGAGGGACTGGGCCACCGGGGAGCTGTTTTTT.

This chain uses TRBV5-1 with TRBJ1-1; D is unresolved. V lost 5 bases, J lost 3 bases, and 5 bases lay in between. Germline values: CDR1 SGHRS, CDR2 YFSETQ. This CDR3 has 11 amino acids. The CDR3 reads CASRRDTEAFF. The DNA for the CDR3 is TGCGCCAGCAGGAGAGACACTGAAGCTTTCTTT.

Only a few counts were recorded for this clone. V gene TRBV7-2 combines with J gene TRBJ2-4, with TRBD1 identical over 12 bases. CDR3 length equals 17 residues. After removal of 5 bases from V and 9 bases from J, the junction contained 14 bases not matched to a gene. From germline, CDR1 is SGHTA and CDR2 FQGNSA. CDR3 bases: TGTGCCAGCAGCGTCACCGGGACAGGGGGCGCAACGGGCATTCAGTACTTC. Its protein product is CASSVTGTGGATGIQYF. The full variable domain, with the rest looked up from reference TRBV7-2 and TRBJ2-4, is GAGVSQSPSNKVTEKGKDVELRCDPISGHTALYWYRQSLGQGLEFLIYFQGNSAPDKSGLPSDRFSAERTGGSVSTLTIQRTQQEDSAVYLCASSVTGTGGATGIQYFGAGTRLSVL.

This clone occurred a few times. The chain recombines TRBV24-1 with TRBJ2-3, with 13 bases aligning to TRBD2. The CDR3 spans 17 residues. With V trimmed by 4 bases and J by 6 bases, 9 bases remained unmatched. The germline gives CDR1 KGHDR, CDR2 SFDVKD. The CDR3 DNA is TGTGCCACCAGTGACCCTGGGACTAGCGGGGCTTACGATACGCAGTATTTT. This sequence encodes CATSDPGTSGAYDTQYF.

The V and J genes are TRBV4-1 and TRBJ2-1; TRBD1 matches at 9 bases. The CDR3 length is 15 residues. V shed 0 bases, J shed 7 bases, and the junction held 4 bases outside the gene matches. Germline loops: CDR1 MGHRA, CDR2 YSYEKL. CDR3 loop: CASSQEYRGRNEQFF. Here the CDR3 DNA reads TGCGCCAGCAGCCAAGAATACAGGGGGCGGAATGAGCAGTTCTTC.

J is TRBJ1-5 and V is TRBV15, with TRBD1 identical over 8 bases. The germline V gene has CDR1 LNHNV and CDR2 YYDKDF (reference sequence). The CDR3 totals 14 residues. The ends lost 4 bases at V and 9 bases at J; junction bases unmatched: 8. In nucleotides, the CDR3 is TGTGCCACCAGCACCTCAGGGGGCGGGTGGCCCCAGCATTTT. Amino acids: CATSTSGGGWPQHF.

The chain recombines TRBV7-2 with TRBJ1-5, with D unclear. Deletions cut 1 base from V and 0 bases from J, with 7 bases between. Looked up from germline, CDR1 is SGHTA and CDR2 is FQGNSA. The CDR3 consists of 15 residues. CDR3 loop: CASSLVGDSNQPQHF. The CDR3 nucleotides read TGTGCCAGCAGCTTAGTCGGAGATAGCAATCAGCCCCAGCATTTT.

CDR3 region: CASSSWRDSSADTQYF. The CDR3 region has the DNA TGTGCCAGCAGCTCCTGGAGGGACAGCTCCGCAGATACGCAGTATTTT. This sequence joins TRBV11-2 and TRBJ2-3; possible D gene TRBD1, 7 bases. The CDR3 is made up of 16 amino acids. The germline CDR1 and CDR2 sequences are SGHAT and FQNNGV. V was cut by 4 bases and J by 4 bases, with 18 bases left in between.

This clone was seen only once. DNA for the CDR3: TGTGCCAGCAGCTATTCGGGGAAAAACATTCAGTACTTC. It translates to CASSYSGKNIQYF. This chain uses TRBV28 with TRBJ2-4; D is possibly TRBD2 (5 bases). The length of the CDR3 is 13 residues. Germline V lookup: CDR1 MDHEN, CDR2 SYDVKM. Trimming took 6 bases from V and 4 from J, leaving 10 bases between them.

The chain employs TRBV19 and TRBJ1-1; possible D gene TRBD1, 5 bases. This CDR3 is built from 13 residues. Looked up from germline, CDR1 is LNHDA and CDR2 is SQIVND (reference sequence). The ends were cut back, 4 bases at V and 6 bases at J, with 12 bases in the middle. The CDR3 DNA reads TGTGCCAGTAGTACAGGGAAGATCGCTGAAGCTTTCTTT. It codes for CASSTGKIAEAFF.

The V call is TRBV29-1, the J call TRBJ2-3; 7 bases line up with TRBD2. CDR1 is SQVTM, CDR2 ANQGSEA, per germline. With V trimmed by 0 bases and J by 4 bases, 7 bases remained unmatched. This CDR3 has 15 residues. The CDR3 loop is CSVEDGLAVADTQYF. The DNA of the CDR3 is TGCAGCGTTGAAGACGGCCTAGCGGTAGCAGATACGCAGTATTTT.

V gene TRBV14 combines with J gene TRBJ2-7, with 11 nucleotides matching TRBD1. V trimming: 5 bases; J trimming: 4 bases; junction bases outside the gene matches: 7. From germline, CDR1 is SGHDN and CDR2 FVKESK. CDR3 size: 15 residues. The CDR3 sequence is CASSYGTGGDYEQYF. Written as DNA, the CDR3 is TGTGCCAGCAGCTACGGGACAGGGGGGGATTACGAGCAGTACTTC.

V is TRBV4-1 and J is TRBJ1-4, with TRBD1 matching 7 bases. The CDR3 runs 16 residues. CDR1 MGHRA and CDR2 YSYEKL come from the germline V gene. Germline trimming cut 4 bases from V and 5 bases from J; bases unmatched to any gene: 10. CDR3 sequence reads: CASSRPADRVNEKLFF. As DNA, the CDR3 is TGCGCCAGCAGCCGTCCCGCAGACAGGGTGAATGAAAAACTGTTTTTT.